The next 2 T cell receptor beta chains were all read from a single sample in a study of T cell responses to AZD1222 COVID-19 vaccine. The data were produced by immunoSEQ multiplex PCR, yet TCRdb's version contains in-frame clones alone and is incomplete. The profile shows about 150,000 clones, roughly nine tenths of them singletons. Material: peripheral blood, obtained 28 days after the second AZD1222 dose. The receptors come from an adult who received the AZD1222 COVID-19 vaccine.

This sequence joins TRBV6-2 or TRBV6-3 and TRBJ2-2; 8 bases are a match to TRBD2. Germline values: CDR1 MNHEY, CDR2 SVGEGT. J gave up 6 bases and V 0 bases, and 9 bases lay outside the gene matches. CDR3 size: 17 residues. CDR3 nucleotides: TGTGCCAGCAGTTACTCTATTCCGGGAGGGCGATCCGGGGAGCTGTTTTTT. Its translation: CASSYSIPGGRSGELFF.

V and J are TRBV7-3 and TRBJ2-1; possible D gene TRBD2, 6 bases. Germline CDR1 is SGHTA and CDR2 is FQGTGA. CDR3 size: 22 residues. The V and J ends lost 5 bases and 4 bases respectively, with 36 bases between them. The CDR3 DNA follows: TGTGCCAGCAGCCCTATATCGGCCTCGGGGGACCCCGCCGCGACCTCTTACAATGAGCAGTTCTTC. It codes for CASSPISASGDPAATSYNEQFF.